This TCR beta chain was recorded in a study of Ad26.COV2.S vaccination and SARS-CoV-2 variants. Treatment here: approximately 18 received Ad26.COV2.S at low or high dose, single or two shots; five or six received placebo; per-sample allocation not given. Sampling was done on day 63 after the first vaccine or placebo injection. This table comes from immunoSEQ multiplex PCR, and its TCRdb copy is limited to in-frame clones, with some not included. The repertoire holds 360,000 or so clones, with roughly 84% as singletons. The V end was cut by 5 bases, the J end by 4 bases, with 12 bases between. The CDR3 sequence is 14 residues long. CDR1 is SGHAT, CDR2 FQNNGV, per germline.

The origin of this receptor is a person aged 18 to 59 who received the Ad26.COV2.S COVID-19 vaccine or a placebo. The chain uses TRBV11-2 and TRBJ2-1; weak D call: TRBD1 (6 bases). Specimen: peripheral blood, collected in a trial of Ad26.COV2.S vaccine versus placebo. CDR3 amino acids: CASSRQQGYNEQFF. The CDR3 nucleotides are TGTGCCAGCAGCCGACAACAGGGTTACAATGAGCAGTTCTTC.